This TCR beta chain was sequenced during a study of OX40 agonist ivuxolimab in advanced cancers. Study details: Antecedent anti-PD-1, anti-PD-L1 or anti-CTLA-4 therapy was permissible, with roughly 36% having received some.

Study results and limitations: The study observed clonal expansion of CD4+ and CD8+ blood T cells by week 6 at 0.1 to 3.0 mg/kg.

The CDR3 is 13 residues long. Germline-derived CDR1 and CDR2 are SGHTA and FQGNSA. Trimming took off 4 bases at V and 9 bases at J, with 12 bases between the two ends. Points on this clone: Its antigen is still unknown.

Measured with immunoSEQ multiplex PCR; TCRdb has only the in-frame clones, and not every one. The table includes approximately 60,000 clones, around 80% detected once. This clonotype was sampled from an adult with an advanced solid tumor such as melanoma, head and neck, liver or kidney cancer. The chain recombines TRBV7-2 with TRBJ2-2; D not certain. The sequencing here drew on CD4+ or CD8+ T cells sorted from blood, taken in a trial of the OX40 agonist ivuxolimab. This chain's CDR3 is CASSSTLTRELFF. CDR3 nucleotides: TGTGCCAGCAGCTCCACCCTGACAAGGGAGCTGTTTTTT.